This is a list of T cell receptor beta chains from one sample in a study of shared clonotypes between healthy human individuals. Clones were read by immunoSEQ multiplex PCR, and TCRdb kept only the in-frame ones, dropping some. The top ten hold approximately 0.39% of the sample, which has fewer than 3 million clones, approximately 90% seen once. The sequencing sample was made of naive CD4+ T cells from PBMCs. Receptor source: a man younger than 30 in good health. Some clones in this sample may be carry-over from other donors' samples. Each CDR3 is given with its conserved first and last residue. The D gene is left open where the match is weak. Clone size appears in some rows only: once, few, many, or a class for an expanded clone.

j_call	d_call	v_call	clone_size	cdr3_nt	cdr3_aa
TRBJ2-5	-	TRBV6-5	once	TGTGCCAGCATGACGGCAGGGGCAGAGACCCAGTACTTC	CASMTAGAETQYF
TRBJ2-3	TRBD2	TRBV28	-	TGTGCCAGCACTCCTGGGGGCGGGAGGGGGCCAGATACGCAGTATTTT	CASTPGGGRGPDTQYF
TRBJ2-3	-	TRBV28	once	TGTGCCAGCAGTCCTCCCCTGGCTAGCACAGATACGCAGTATTTT	CASSPPLASTDTQYF
TRBJ2-1	TRBD2	TRBV7-3	once	TGTGCCAGCAGTTGGACTAGCGGGGATTACAATGAGCAGTTCTTC	CASSWTSGDYNEQFF
TRBJ2-5	-	TRBV5-1	-	TGCGCCAGCAGCTCGGACGGTCAAGAGACCCAGTACTTC	CASSSDGQETQYF
TRBJ1-2	TRBD1	TRBV11-2	-	TGTGCCAGCAGCACTACAGGGGAGTATGGCTACACCTTC	CASSTTGEYGYTF
TRBJ1-5	-	TRBV28	-	TGTGCCAGCAGTTCCACCGGGCCCAGGGCTCCCCAGCATTTT	CASSSTGPRAPQHF
TRBJ2-7	-	TRBV28	-	TGTGCCAGCAGTTTCGGGGGCCTTGCGTCTTTC	CASSFGGLASF
TRBJ2-1	-	TRBV6-5	once	TGTGCCAGCAGTTACTCGCAGGGCAACAATGAGCAGTTCTTC	CASSYSQGNNEQFF
TRBJ2-2	-	TRBV4-1	-	TGCGCCAGCAGCCAAGAAATGCCCCGGGAGCTGTTTTTT	CASSQEMPRELFF
TRBJ2-3	-	TRBV18	-	TGTGCCAGCTCACGAAGGGGGGCTCGGACAGATACGCAGTATTTT	CASSRRGARTDTQYF
TRBJ2-1	-	TRBV11-3	-	TGTGCCAGCAGCTTAGCTGGAGACAGGCAGTTCTTC	CASSLAGDRQFF
TRBJ2-7	TRBD1	TRBV15	once	TGTGCCACCAGCAGGGAGACAGGGGCACTGAGCGAGCAGTACTTC	CATSRETGALSEQYF
TRBJ2-2	-	TRBV12-2	-	TGTGCAAGTCGCTTAGCGGGCGGGGAGCTGTTTTTT	CASRLAGGELFF
TRBJ1-4	-	TRBV7-2	-	TGTGCCAGCAGCTTCATACGGGCGTCTTGGGTGAAACTGTTTTTT	CASSFIRASWVKLFF
TRBJ2-1	TRBD2	TRBV11-2	once	TGTGCCAGCAGCTCTTTTGGGACTAGTATCTACAATGAGCAGTTCTTC	CASSSFGTSIYNEQFF
TRBJ1-1	-	TRBV5-8	-	TGTGCCAGCAGCCCCACGGCCCGGCGCACTGAAGCTTTCTTT	CASSPTARRTEAFF
TRBJ1-3	TRBD1	TRBV7-6	-	TGTGCCAGCAGCTTAGCCCCCGGCAGGGGGACTGGAAACACCATATATTTT	CASSLAPGRGTGNTIYF
TRBJ1-5	-	TRBV5-1	few	TGCGCCAGCAGCTTGGGGGGGGCTGAGGATCAGCCCCAGCATTTT	CASSLGGAEDQPQHF
TRBJ2-7	TRBD2	TRBV6-6	-	TGTGCCAGCAGTTACTCGGCTAGCGGCCCCTACGAGCAGTACTTC	CASSYSASGPYEQYF
TRBJ2-3	-	TRBV5-1	-	TGCGCCAGCAGCCAGCGCCCAAGCACAGATACGCAGTATTTT	CASSQRPSTDTQYF
TRBJ2-1	TRBD2	TRBV5-3	-	TGTGCCAGAAGCCCGGGACAAGGACTAGCGGGAGACCAGTTCTTC	CARSPGQGLAGDQFF
TRBJ1-1	-	TRBV2	-	TGTGCCAGCAGTGAGGTTAGGGGGAACACTGAAGCTTTCTTT	CASSEVRGNTEAFF
TRBJ1-1	-	TRBV2	-	TGTGCCAGCAGGCCCGGGGGATTAGGCACTGAAGCTTTCTTT	CASRPGGLGTEAFF
TRBJ2-7	TRBD1	TRBV10-2	-	TGCGCCAGCAGTGATTGGCCGGGACAGGGGTACGAGCAGTACTTC	CASSDWPGQGYEQYF
TRBJ2-3	-	TRBV5-1	-	TGCGCCAGCAGCTTGTTCCGCACAGATACGCAGTATTTT	CASSLFRTDTQYF
TRBJ2-6	-	TRBV4-2	-	TGTGCCAGCAGCCAACGAGAGACTTCTGGGGCCAACGTCCTGACTTTC	CASSQRETSGANVLTF
TRBJ1-4	-	TRBV27	-	TGTGCCAGCGCCGATAGGGGAATTGATGAAAAACTGTTTTTT	CASADRGIDEKLFF
TRBJ1-1	-	TRBV5-4	-	TGTGCCAGCAGCTTGATCGGACCCAACACTGAAGCTTTCTTT	CASSLIGPNTEAFF
TRBJ2-4	TRBD1	TRBV11-3	-	TGTGCCAGCAGCCCGCAGGGGGAGAACATTCAGTACTTC	CASSPQGENIQYF
TRBJ1-2	-	TRBV15	-	TGTGCCACCAGCAGAGATGTATATGGCTACACCTTC	CATSRDVYGYTF
TRBJ1-1	-	TRBV7-9	-	TGTGCCAGCAGCTTATCCTCGGTTGGAAACACTGAAGCTTTCTTT	CASSLSSVGNTEAFF
TRBJ2-5	TRBD1	TRBV6-1	-	TGTGCCAGCAGTACAGGGGGAATTGGGACCCAGTACTTC	CASSTGGIGTQYF
TRBJ2-5	-	TRBV28	-	TGTGCCAGCTCGGGAGGGGGCCGGGAGACCCAGTACTTC	CASSGGGRETQYF
TRBJ1-3	-	TRBV10-2	-	TGCGCCAGCAGTGGTGGCAGGGCTTTAGGAAACACCATATATTTT	CASSGGRALGNTIYF
TRBJ2-2	TRBD1	TRBV5-1	-	TGCGCCAGCGCCGGGACAGCGAACACCGGGGAGCTGTTTTTT	CASAGTANTGELFF
TRBJ1-3	-	TRBV28	few	TGTGCCAGCAGTCCCCGCGACAGAACTGGAAACACCATATATTTT	CASSPRDRTGNTIYF
TRBJ1-4	-	TRBV5-1	-	TGCGCCAGCAGCTTCTGGACAGATGAAAAACTGTTTTTT	CASSFWTDEKLFF
TRBJ2-7	TRBD1	TRBV7-9	-	TGTGCCAGCAGCTCTCGGGGACAGAGCTACGAGCAGTACTTC	CASSSRGQSYEQYF
TRBJ2-3	-	TRBV9	-	TGTGCCAGCAGCGCTGACAGCACAGATACGCAGTATTTT	CASSADSTDTQYF
TRBJ2-5	TRBD1	TRBV27	-	TGTGCCAGCAGTTTATCTCAGGGGGTCTGGGAGACCCAGTACTTC	CASSLSQGVWETQYF
TRBJ2-7	TRBD2	TRBV6-1	-	TGTGCCAGCAGTGAATTGTCTAGCGGGAAACGCGAGCAGTACTTC	CASSELSSGKREQYF
TRBJ2-1	-	TRBV4-1	-	TGCGCCAGCAGCCAAGATTACCGGGAAAGCTCCTACAATGAGCAGTTCTTC	CASSQDYRESSYNEQFF
TRBJ2-3	TRBD1	TRBV5-1	-	TGCGCCAGCAGCTCGACAGGGGATTTGGCAGATACGCAGTATTTT	CASSSTGDLADTQYF
TRBJ2-7	-	TRBV7-2	-	TGTGCCAGCAGCTCCGAACGGGGGCGGGATTCATACGAGCAGTACTTC	CASSSERGRDSYEQYF
TRBJ2-7	-	TRBV5-1	-	TGCGCCAGCAGGCCGGGGGGGACAGCTACCTACGAGCAGTACTTC	CASRPGGTATYEQYF
TRBJ2-3	-	TRBV2	-	TGTGCCAGCGGGCAGGGTACGCAGTATTTT	CASGQGTQYF
TRBJ2-5	-	TRBV5-4	-	TGTGCCAGCAGCTTGGGGGAAGAGACCCAGTACTTC	CASSLGEETQYF
TRBJ2-2	-	TRBV6-5	-	TGTGCCAGCCGCCCCGGTGTCGGCGGGGAGCTGTTTTTT	CASRPGVGGELFF
TRBJ1-2	TRBD1	TRBV28	-	TGTGCCAGCACCTCTTCCGCTTTGGGACAGTACTATGGCTACACCTTC	CASTSSALGQYYGYTF
TRBJ2-3	TRBD2	TRBV11-2	-	TGTGCCAGCAGCGGACGGCGGGAGGAAACAGATACGCAGTATTTT	CASSGRREETDTQYF
TRBJ2-5	TRBD2	TRBV28	-	TGTGCCAGCACCCGGCTAGCGGGAGATGAGACCCAGTACTTC	CASTRLAGDETQYF
TRBJ2-1	TRBD2	TRBV19	-	TGTGCCAGTACCTTTAGACTAGCGGGAGGGGCCATTAGCTCCTACAATGAGCAGTTCTTC	CASTFRLAGGAISSYNEQFF
TRBJ2-3	-	TRBV20-1	-	TGCAGTGCTAGTATATTAGATACGCAGTATTTT	CSASILDTQYF
TRBJ2-1	-	TRBV5-1	-	TGCGCCAGCAGCCCCCTCCCCGGGATGCGGGGCCACAATGAGCAGTTCTTC	CASSPLPGMRGHNEQFF
TRBJ1-1	-	TRBV5-1	few	TGCGCCAGCAGCTTTGCCGACGGAGGGACTGAAGCTTTCTTT	CASSFADGGTEAFF
TRBJ1-4	-	TRBV28	-	TGTGCCAGCAGGGGGTCCCCGGGGTGGGAAAAACTGTTTTTT	CASRGSPGWEKLFF